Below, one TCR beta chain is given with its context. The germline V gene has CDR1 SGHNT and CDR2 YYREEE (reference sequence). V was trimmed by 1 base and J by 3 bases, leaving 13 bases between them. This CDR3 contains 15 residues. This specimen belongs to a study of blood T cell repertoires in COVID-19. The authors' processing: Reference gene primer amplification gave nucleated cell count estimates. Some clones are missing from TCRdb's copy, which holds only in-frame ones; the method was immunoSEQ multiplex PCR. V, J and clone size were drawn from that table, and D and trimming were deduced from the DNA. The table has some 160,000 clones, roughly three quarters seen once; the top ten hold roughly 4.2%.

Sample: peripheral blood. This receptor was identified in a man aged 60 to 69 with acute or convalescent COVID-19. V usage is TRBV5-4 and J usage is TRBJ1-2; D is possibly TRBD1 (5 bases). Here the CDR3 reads CASSLKQGVDYGYTF. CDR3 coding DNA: TGTGCCAGCAGCTTGAAGCAGGGTGTTGACTATGGCTACACCTTC.